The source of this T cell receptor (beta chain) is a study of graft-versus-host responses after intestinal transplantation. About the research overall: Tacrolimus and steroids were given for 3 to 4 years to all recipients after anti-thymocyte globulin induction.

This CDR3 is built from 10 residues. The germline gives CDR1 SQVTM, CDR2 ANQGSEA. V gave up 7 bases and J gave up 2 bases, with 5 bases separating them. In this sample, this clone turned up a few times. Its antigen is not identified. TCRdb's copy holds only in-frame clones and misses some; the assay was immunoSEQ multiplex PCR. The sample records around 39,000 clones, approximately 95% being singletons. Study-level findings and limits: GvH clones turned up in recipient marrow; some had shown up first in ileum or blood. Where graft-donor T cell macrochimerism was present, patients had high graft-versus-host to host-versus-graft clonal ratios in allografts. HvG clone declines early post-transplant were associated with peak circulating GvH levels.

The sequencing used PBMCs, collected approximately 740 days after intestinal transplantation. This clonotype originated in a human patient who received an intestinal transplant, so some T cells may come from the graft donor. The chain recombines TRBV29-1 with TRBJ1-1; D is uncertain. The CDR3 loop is CSARNTEAFF. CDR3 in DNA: TGCAGCGCGAGAAACACTGAAGCTTTCTTT.